Listed here are 21 T cell receptor beta chains from one sample, sequenced in a study of Ad26.COV2.S vaccination and SARS-CoV-2 variants. Sample treatment: 19 received Ad26.COV2.S at low or high dose, single or two shots; several received placebo; per-sample allocation not given. Sampling was done on day 63 after the first vaccine or placebo injection. Produced via immunoSEQ multiplex PCR; TCRdb's table is partial and in-frame only. Counted here are about 400,000 clones, 89% occurring once; the ten biggest clones make up 1.5% to 2%. The input for sequencing was peripheral blood, taken in a trial of Ad26.COV2.S vaccine versus placebo. These receptors were taken from a person aged 18-60 years who received the Ad26.COV2.S COVID-19 vaccine or a placebo.

This clone has only a few counts. This chain connects TRBV6-2 or TRBV6-3 to TRBJ2-1; weak D call: TRBD2 (5 bases). V was trimmed by 5 bases and J by 3 bases, leaving 8 bases between them. The CDR3 is made up of 13 amino acids. Germline CDR1 and CDR2: MNHEY and SVGEGT. The CDR3, as DNA: TGTGCCAGCAGTCTAGGACTCTACAATGAGCAGTTCTTC. Translating it yields CASSLGLYNEQFF.

The V and J genes are TRBV7-2 and TRBJ2-7; D unresolved. CDR3 length equals 14 residues. Trimming cost V 5 bases and J 0 bases, with 11 bases left between them. The V gene's germline CDR1 is SGHTA and CDR2 FQGNSA. The CDR3 sequence is CASSPLHSSYEQYF. The CDR3 nucleotides read TGTGCCAGCAGCCCCCTTCATAGCTCCTACGAGCAGTACTTC.

The chain carries TRBV6-2 or TRBV6-3 and TRBJ2-2, with D unresolved. V was cut by 2 bases and J by 3 bases, with 10 bases left in between. The length of the CDR3 is 15 residues. CDR1 is MNHEY, CDR2 SVGEGT, per germline. The CDR3 nucleotides are TGTGCCAGCAGTTACGAGTTCAGAGACACCGGGGAGCTGTTTTTT. Translated: CASSYEFRDTGELFF.

The chain recombines TRBV30 with TRBJ2-7; possible D gene TRBD1, 6 bases. The germline V gene has CDR1 GTSNPN and CDR2 SVGIG (reference sequence). Trimming removed 1 base at V and 5 bases at J, with 18 bases between. The CDR3 covers 15 residues. The CDR3 loop reads CAWSDWGRGSHEQYF. CDR3 nucleotide sequence: TGTGCCTGGAGTGATTGGGGCAGGGGATCCCACGAGCAGTACTTC.

A single count supports this clone. The chain is built from TRBV4-1 and TRBJ2-5; D is possibly TRBD2 (6 bases). CDR3 length equals 16 residues. V lost 1 base and J lost 2, with 14 bases in between. Germline CDR1 MGHRA, CDR2 YSYEKL. CDR3 DNA sequence: TGCGCCAGCAGCCAAGGGGATGAGCGGGCTCAAGAGACCCAGTACTTC. Translating it yields CASSQGDERAQETQYF.

The V and J genes are TRBV7-2 and TRBJ2-1; unclear D gene. The CDR3 consists of 14 residues. Germline V CDR1 and CDR2: SGHTA, FQGNSA. Trimming took off 5 bases at V and 6 bases at J, with 14 bases between the two ends. The CDR3 region has the DNA TGTGCCAGCAGCCATGACTCCCTGAGCAATGAGCAGTTCTTC. Its protein product is CASSHDSLSNEQFF. Full variable domain (remainder filled in from reference TRBV7-2 and TRBJ2-1): GAGVSQSPSNKVTEKGKDVELRCDPISGHTALYWYRQSLGQGLEFLIYFQGNSAPDKSGLPSDRFSAERTGGSVSTLTIQRTQQEDSAVYLCASSHDSLSNEQFFGPGTRLTVL.

V is TRBV9 and J is TRBJ2-3, with 8 bases that match TRBD1. The CDR3 loop spans 16 amino acids. The junction had 7 bases not matched to a gene; V was cut back by 1 base and J by 3 bases. The germline CDR1 and CDR2 sequences are SGDLS and YYNGEE. CDR3 in DNA: TGTGCCAGCAGCGTACGAGGACAGGGCCTGACAGATACGCAGTATTTT. Protein: CASSVRGQGLTDTQYF. The full variable domain, with the rest looked up from reference TRBV9 and TRBJ2-3, is DSGVTQTPKHLITATGQRVTLRCSPRSGDLSVYWYQQSLDQGLQFLIQYYNGEERAKGNILERFSAQQFPDLHSELNLSSLELGDSALYFCASSVRGQGLTDTQYFGPGTRLTVL.

Here the CDR3 reads CASSLAGGGLDTGELFF. The CDR3 DNA reads TGTGCCAGCAGCTTAGCGGGTGGGGGCCTGGACACCGGGGAGCTGTTTTTT. The chain employs TRBV7-9 and TRBJ2-2; D is perhaps TRBD1 (6 bases). In germline, CDR1 is SEHNR, CDR2 FQNEAQ (reference sequence). Trimming took off 0 bases at V and 3 bases at J, with 14 bases between the two ends. CDR3 length: 17 residues.

The chain links TRBV2 to TRBJ1-5, with TRBD1 matching over 7 bases. The length of the CDR3 is 13 residues. Trimming took 5 bases from V and 4 from J; bases not matched to a gene: 2. The germline V gene has CDR1 SNHLY and CDR2 FYNNEI. CDR3 amino acids: CASSNRGNQPQHF. DNA of the CDR3: TGTGCCAGCAGTAACAGGGGAAATCAGCCCCAGCATTTT.

This chain links TRBV7-8 with TRBJ2-5; D is possibly TRBD2 (5 bases). Trimming pared 5 bases from V and 1 base from J, leaving 17 bases between. In germline, CDR1 is SGHVS, CDR2 FQNEAQ. The CDR3 totals 16 residues. CDR3 in DNA: TGTGCCAGCAGCCAAATGGGGAGTTCAACCCAAGAGACCCAGTACTTC. Translating it yields CASSQMGSSTQETQYF.

This rearrangement joins TRBV5-1 to TRBJ2-2, with TRBD2 identical over 13 bases. Germline values: CDR1 SGHRS, CDR2 YFSETQ. V gave up 5 bases and J gave up 8 bases; unmatched junction bases: 9. The CDR3 runs to 16 residues. The CDR3 nucleotides are TGCGCCAGCAGGCTAGGACTAGCGGGGGCAGAAGGGGAGCTGTTTTTT. It codes for CASRLGLAGAEGELFF.

This clone came up once. The chain employs TRBV7-3 and TRBJ2-3; D may be TRBD2 (5 bases). Trimming took 3 bases from V and 5 from J, leaving 12 bases between them. CDR1 and CDR2 from the germline V gene are SGHTA and FQGTGA. There are 14 residues in the CDR3. CDR3 bases: TGTGCCAGCAGCTTGGGCCCGGCGGGAGATACGCAGTATTTT. Translating gives CASSLGPAGDTQYF.

The V gene is TRBV7-9, the J gene TRBJ1-1, with no clear D. The V gene's germline CDR1 is SEHNR and CDR2 FQNEAQ (reference sequence). This CDR3 comprises 14 residues. The V and J ends lost 1 base and 1 base respectively, with 7 bases between them. The CDR3 loop is CASSLELANTEAFF. The CDR3 DNA reads TGTGCCAGCAGCTTAGAGCTGGCGAACACTGAAGCTTTCTTT.

This clone was recorded only once. The rearrangement joins TRBV6-5 to TRBJ2-1, with 9 bases fitting TRBD2. V was pared by 8 bases and J by 7 bases, with 9 bases of the junction left unmatched. The CDR3 contains 14 residues. The germline V gene has CDR1 MNHEY and CDR2 SVGAGI. In DNA, the CDR3 is TGTGCCAGCTGCCATAGCGGGAGTAGGAATGAGCAGTTCTTC. It translates to CASCHSGSRNEQFF.

V usage is TRBV5-4 and J usage is TRBJ2-7; D perhaps matches TRBD2 (6 bases). The V end lost 0 bases, the J end lost 0 bases, and 13 bases lay between the germline ends. The CDR3 has 16 amino acids. Germline loops: CDR1 SGHNT, CDR2 YYREEE (reference sequence). The CDR3 is CASSLGAGSLSYEQYF. The CDR3 nucleotides are TGTGCCAGCAGCTTGGGGGCGGGATCCCTCTCCTACGAGCAGTACTTC.

The V and J genes are TRBV9 and TRBJ1-3, with D unresolved. The germline CDR1 and CDR2 sequences are SGDLS and YYNGEE. Deletions cut 4 bases from V and 2 bases from J, with 10 bases between. The CDR3 is made up of 14 amino acids. In DNA, the CDR3 is TGTGCCAGCAGCAGTGCTGGGCCTGGAAACACCATATATTTT. Amino acid sequence: CASSSAGPGNTIYF.

Comments on this clone: Other DNA variants within this sample encode the same CDR3. V usage is TRBV19 and J usage is TRBJ1-1; D is possibly TRBD1 (6 bases). This CDR3 region has 13 residues. The germline V gene encodes CDR1 LNHDA and CDR2 SQIVND (reference sequence). V was trimmed by 3 bases and J by 4 bases, leaving 9 bases between them. CDR3 nucleotide sequence: TGTGCCAGTAGTATTGGGGGCGGCACTGAAGCTTTCTTT. Its translation is CASSIGGGTEAFF.

The rearrangement joins TRBV19 to TRBJ2-3, with a possible D match to TRBD2 (6 bases). V lost 1 base and J 3 bases, leaving 14 bases between the germline ends. CDR3 size: 16 residues. Germline values: CDR1 LNHDA, CDR2 SQIVND (reference sequence). CDR3 DNA sequence: TGTGCCAGTAGTATAGGAGGGGCCGGGAGAACAGATACGCAGTATTTT. Protein product: CASSIGGAGRTDTQYF.

The V call is TRBV5-1, the J call TRBJ1-2, with a possible D match to TRBD1 (5 bases). Per the germline V gene, CDR1 is SGHRS and CDR2 is YFSETQ. Trimming left V 2 bases short and J 8 bases short, with 10 bases between. The CDR3 has 12 residues. CDR3 coding DNA: TGCGCCAGCAGCTTAGGAGAGGGGGGCTACACCTTC. Protein sequence: CASSLGEGGYTF.

The table lists this clone with a count of one. The rearrangement joins TRBV9 to TRBJ1-3; D is perhaps TRBD1 (6 bases). Germline loops: CDR1 SGDLS, CDR2 YYNGEE. The CDR3 extends over 17 amino acids. V was pared by 0 bases and J by 4 bases, with 17 bases between. This CDR3 is CASSVAVGTGPGNTIYF. The CDR3 nucleotides are TGTGCCAGCAGCGTAGCTGTTGGAACAGGGCCCGGAAACACCATATATTTT. The whole variable domain, remainder taken from reference TRBV9 and TRBJ1-3, is DSGVTQTPKHLITATGQRVTLRCSPRSGDLSVYWYQQSLDQGLQFLIQYYNGEERAKGNILERFSAQQFPDLHSELNLSSLELGDSALYFCASSVAVGTGPGNTIYFGEGSWLTVV.

V and J are TRBV6-2 or TRBV6-3 and TRBJ2-7; 9 nucleotides line up with TRBD1. J was trimmed by 3 bases and V by 5 bases; bases with no gene match: 5. This CDR3 comprises 14 residues. Germline V CDR1 and CDR2: MNHEY, SVGEGT. The CDR3 sequence is CASSPQGQGYEQYF. The CDR3, as DNA: TGTGCCAGCAGTCCCCAGGGACAGGGCTACGAGCAGTACTTC.